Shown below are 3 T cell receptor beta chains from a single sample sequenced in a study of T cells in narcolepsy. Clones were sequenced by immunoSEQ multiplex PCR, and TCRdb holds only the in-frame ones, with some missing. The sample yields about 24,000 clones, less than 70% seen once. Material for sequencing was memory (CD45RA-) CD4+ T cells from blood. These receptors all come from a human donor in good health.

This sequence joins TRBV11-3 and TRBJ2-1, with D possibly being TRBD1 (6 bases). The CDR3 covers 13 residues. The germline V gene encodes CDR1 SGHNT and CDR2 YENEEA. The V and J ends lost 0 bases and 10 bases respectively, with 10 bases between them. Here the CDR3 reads CASSLEGAREQFF. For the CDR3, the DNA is TGTGCCAGCAGCTTAGAGGGGGCCCGAGAGCAGTTCTTC.

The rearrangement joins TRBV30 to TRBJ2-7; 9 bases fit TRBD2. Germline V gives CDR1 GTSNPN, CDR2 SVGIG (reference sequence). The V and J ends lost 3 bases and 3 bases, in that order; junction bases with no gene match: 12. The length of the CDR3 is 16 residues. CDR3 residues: CAWRLAGSGTSYEQYF. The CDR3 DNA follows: TGTGCCTGGAGACTAGCGGGCTCGGGGACAAGCTACGAGCAGTACTTC.

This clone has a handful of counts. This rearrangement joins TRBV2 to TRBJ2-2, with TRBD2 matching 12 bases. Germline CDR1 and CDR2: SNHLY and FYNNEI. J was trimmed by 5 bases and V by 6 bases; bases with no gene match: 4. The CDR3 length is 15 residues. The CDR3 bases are TGTGCCAGCAGCAGCGGACTAGCGGGGACCGGGGAGCTGTTTTTT. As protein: CASSSGLAGTGELFF. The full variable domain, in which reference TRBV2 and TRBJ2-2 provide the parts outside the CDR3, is EPEVTQTPSHQVTQMGQEVILRCVPISNHLYFYWYRQILGQKVEFLVSFYNNEISEKSEIFDDQFSVERPDGSNFTLKIRSTKLEDSAMYFCASSSGLAGTGELFFGEGSRLTVL.